A selection of T cell receptor beta chains follows, all from one sample in a study of T cell repertoires in cytomegalovirus infection. TCRdb reprocessed the reads with MiXCR, giving one entry per CDR3 protein. Found here are more than 250,000 distinct CDR3 sequences, around 25% of them singletons; the top ten hold approximately 12%. Which antigens these TCRs recognize remains unknown. Sample: cultured PBMCs, taken from culture after CMV antigen stimulation. The source of these receptors is a human donor in good health (CMV status not recorded). Some clones in this sample may be carry-over from other donors' samples. CDR3s include the opening cysteine and the closing phenylalanine or tryptophan. A D gene is named only where the DNA matches it firmly. Clone sizes are given selectively: once, few, many, or a class where the clone is expanded.

clone size: few
J gene: TRBJ1-4
D gene: TRBD1
V gene: TRBV7-9
CDR3 DNA: TGTGCCAGCAGCAAGACAGGGATCCCAACTAATGAAAAACTGTTTTTT
CDR3 protein: CASSKTGIPTNEKLFF

clone size: -
J gene: TRBJ2-1
D gene: -
V gene: TRBV7-4
CDR3 DNA: TGTGCCAGCAGCTTAGCGCTGAGTCGACCCCCCCGGAGTGAGCAGTTCTTC
CDR3 protein: CASSLALSRPPRSEQFF

clone size: -
J gene: TRBJ1-4
D gene: -
V gene: TRBV12-3/TRBV12-4
CDR3 DNA: TGTGCCAGCAGTTTAGTTCTTGGGGGGGCCCACGGTGAAAAACTGTTTTTT
CDR3 protein: CASSLVLGGAHGEKLFF

clone size: -
J gene: TRBJ2-7
D gene: -
V gene: TRBV28
CDR3 DNA: TGTGCCAGCAACTCGGGACCGGTCTACGAGCAGTACTTC
CDR3 protein: CASNSGPVYEQYF

clone size: many
J gene: TRBJ1-1
D gene: -
V gene: TRBV7-2
CDR3 DNA: TGTGCCAGCAGCCCCTTGACGGGTAACACTGAAGCTTTCTTT
CDR3 protein: CASSPLTGNTEAFF

clone size: few
J gene: TRBJ2-7
D gene: -
V gene: TRBV4-1
CDR3 DNA: TGCGCCAGCAGCCAAGGGGGTACCTCCTACGAGCAGTACTTC
CDR3 protein: CASSQGGTSYEQYF

clone size: -
J gene: TRBJ2-5
D gene: TRBD2
V gene: TRBV3-1
CDR3 DNA: TGTGCCAGCAGCCGGGGAAGTAGCGGGAGTGGGGAGACCCAGTACTTC
CDR3 protein: CASSRGSSGSGETQYF

clone size: few
J gene: TRBJ2-1
D gene: -
V gene: TRBV4-3
CDR3 DNA: TGCGCCAGCAGCCAACTCCTTGGGGCCAATGAGCAGTTCTTC
CDR3 protein: CASSQLLGANEQFF

clone size: many
J gene: TRBJ2-5
D gene: TRBD2
V gene: TRBV7-2
CDR3 DNA: TGTGCCAGCAGCTTCTTGGCTAGCGGGATTGCGGAGACCCAGTACTTC
CDR3 protein: CASSFLASGIAETQYF

clone size: -
J gene: TRBJ2-1
D gene: -
V gene: TRBV6-2/TRBV6-3
CDR3 DNA: TGTGCCAGCAGTTACTCGGGAGGGGGAGAGCAGTTCTTC
CDR3 protein: CASSYSGGGEQFF

clone size: many
J gene: TRBJ2-2
D gene: -
V gene: TRBV12-3/TRBV12-4
CDR3 DNA: TGTGCCAGCAGTTTTGCGGGGGCTACCGGGGAGCTGTTTTTT
CDR3 protein: CASSFAGATGELFF

clone size: -
J gene: TRBJ1-3
D gene: -
V gene: TRBV19
CDR3 DNA: TGTGCCAGTAGTATCAACACAGGAAACACCATATATTTT
CDR3 protein: CASSINTGNTIYF

clone size: -
J gene: TRBJ1-1
D gene: -
V gene: TRBV15
CDR3 DNA: TGTGCCACCAGCAGAGAGTTGCGGGGCAACACTGAAGCTTTCTTT
CDR3 protein: CATSRELRGNTEAFF

clone size: -
J gene: TRBJ2-7
D gene: TRBD1
V gene: TRBV28
CDR3 DNA: TGTGCCAGCAGTCCCCCGGACAGGATCTACGAGCAGTACTTC
CDR3 protein: CASSPPDRIYEQYF

clone size: few
J gene: TRBJ1-5
D gene: -
V gene: TRBV20-1
CDR3 DNA: TGCAGTGCTAGAAAAGGATTCGGCAATCAGCCCCAGCATTTT
CDR3 protein: CSARKGFGNQPQHF

clone size: few
J gene: TRBJ2-1
D gene: -
V gene: TRBV7-9
CDR3 DNA: TGTGCCAGCAGCTCGGTAGGGGCTAGCTGGAGCTCCTACAATGAGCAGTTCTTC
CDR3 protein: CASSSVGASWSSYNEQFF

clone size: -
J gene: TRBJ1-3
D gene: -
V gene: TRBV7-8
CDR3 DNA: TGTGCCAGCAGCTTATACGGCAGGGGTGGAAACACCATATATTTT
CDR3 protein: CASSLYGRGGNTIYF

clone size: -
J gene: TRBJ1-2
D gene: -
V gene: TRBV2
CDR3 DNA: TGTGCCAGCAGTGTGGGCCACTCCCAGGGGTACACCTTC
CDR3 protein: CASSVGHSQGYTF

clone size: few
J gene: TRBJ2-7
D gene: -
V gene: TRBV19
CDR3 DNA: TGTGCCAGTAGTAAGGACAACCCCTTAGAGCAGTACTTC
CDR3 protein: CASSKDNPLEQYF

clone size: few
J gene: TRBJ2-7
D gene: -
V gene: TRBV12-3/TRBV12-4
CDR3 DNA: TGTGCCAGCGGGGGGACAGCGACCTACGAGCAGTACTTC
CDR3 protein: CASGGTATYEQYF

clone size: few
J gene: TRBJ1-1
D gene: TRBD1
V gene: TRBV7-9
CDR3 DNA: TGTGCCAGCAGCCCACGGGACAGGGGAGGCACTGAAGCTTTCTTT
CDR3 protein: CASSPRDRGGTEAFF

clone size: few
J gene: TRBJ2-1
D gene: -
V gene: TRBV30
CDR3 DNA: TGTGCCTGGAGTGTGGAAATCTACAATGAGCAGTTCTTC
CDR3 protein: CAWSVEIYNEQFF

clone size: few
J gene: TRBJ2-2
D gene: TRBD2
V gene: TRBV27
CDR3 DNA: TGTGCCAGCGCCTCGGTGGGGGAGGGCCCCGGGGAGCTGTTTTTT
CDR3 protein: CASASVGEGPGELFF

clone size: -
J gene: TRBJ2-3
D gene: -
V gene: TRBV4-3
CDR3 DNA: TGCGCCAGCAGCCAAGGGGTTCACACAGATACGCAGTATTTT
CDR3 protein: CASSQGVHTDTQYF

clone size: -
J gene: TRBJ2-1
D gene: -
V gene: TRBV7-9
CDR3 DNA: TGTGCCAGCAGCTTCGATGGGGGGATCGGCTACAATGAGCAGTTCTTC
CDR3 protein: CASSFDGGIGYNEQFF

clone size: -
J gene: TRBJ2-1
D gene: -
V gene: TRBV18
CDR3 DNA: TGTGCCAGCTCACCACCTAATACCCTAGCAGCCTTAAATGAGCAGTTCTTC
CDR3 protein: CASSPPNTLAALNEQFF

clone size: -
J gene: TRBJ1-1
D gene: -
V gene: TRBV28
CDR3 DNA: TGTGCCAGCTCCGAAGGGGCTCGGAACACTGAAGCTTTCTTT
CDR3 protein: CASSEGARNTEAFF

clone size: few
J gene: TRBJ2-3
D gene: TRBD1
V gene: TRBV12-3/TRBV12-4
CDR3 DNA: TGTGCCAGCACCATTGGGACAGGCAACACAGATACGCAGTATTTT
CDR3 protein: CASTIGTGNTDTQYF

clone size: -
J gene: TRBJ2-5
D gene: TRBD1
V gene: TRBV5-4
CDR3 DNA: TGTGCCAGCAGCCCCGGGACAGGGAGGTACCAAGAGACCCAGTACTTC
CDR3 protein: CASSPGTGRYQETQYF

clone size: many
J gene: TRBJ2-7
D gene: -
V gene: TRBV7-2
CDR3 DNA: TGTGCCAGCAGCAGCAACTACGAGCAGTACTTC
CDR3 protein: CASSSNYEQYF

clone size: -
J gene: TRBJ2-3
D gene: TRBD2
V gene: TRBV7-9
CDR3 DNA: TGTGCCAGCAGCTTAGGGCGTAGCGGGACAGATACGCAGTATTTT
CDR3 protein: CASSLGRSGTDTQYF

clone size: few
J gene: TRBJ1-6
D gene: -
V gene: TRBV20-1
CDR3 DNA: TGCAGTGCTTTCCGGGACCGAGTAGGGTCACCCCTCCACTTT
CDR3 protein: CSAFRDRVGSPLHF

clone size: few
J gene: TRBJ1-5
D gene: -
V gene: TRBV6-2/TRBV6-3
CDR3 DNA: TGTGCCAGCAGCTCTGGACAGAGCAGCAATCAGCCCCAGCATTTT
CDR3 protein: CASSSGQSSNQPQHF

clone size: many
J gene: TRBJ2-2
D gene: TRBD2
V gene: TRBV12-3/TRBV12-4
CDR3 DNA: TGTGCCAGCAGTGCAACAAGCCTAGCGGGAACTAGGACCGGGGAGCTGTTTTTT
CDR3 protein: CASSATSLAGTRTGELFF

clone size: -
J gene: TRBJ2-3
D gene: -
V gene: TRBV12-3/TRBV12-4
CDR3 DNA: TGTGCCAGCAGTCCCCCCCCAGTGCAGAGGTCCTTCACAGATACGCAGTATTTT
CDR3 protein: CASSPPPVQRSFTDTQYF

clone size: -
J gene: TRBJ1-5
D gene: -
V gene: TRBV7-4
CDR3 DNA: TGTGCCAGCAGCGTGTTAGGTGGCAATCAGCCCCAGCATTTT
CDR3 protein: CASSVLGGNQPQHF

clone size: few
J gene: TRBJ1-2
D gene: -
V gene: TRBV5-4
CDR3 DNA: TGTGCCAGCAGCTTGGGGCAGGCGGTTTCTAACTATGGCTACACCTTC
CDR3 protein: CASSLGQAVSNYGYTF

clone size: many
J gene: TRBJ1-5
D gene: TRBD1
V gene: TRBV7-2
CDR3 DNA: TGTGCCAGCAGCTTAGACAGGGGCCCTTGGCCCCAGCATTTT
CDR3 protein: CASSLDRGPWPQHF

clone size: few
J gene: TRBJ2-2
D gene: TRBD2
V gene: TRBV7-2
CDR3 DNA: TGTGCCAGCAGCCCTCTGGGACTAGCGGGAGGCCCCGGGGAGCTGTTTTTT
CDR3 protein: CASSPLGLAGGPGELFF

clone size: -
J gene: TRBJ2-2
D gene: TRBD2
V gene: TRBV11-2
CDR3 DNA: TGTGCCAGCAGCTTAGTTGATAGGCTAGCGGGTCGATTATACACCGGGGAGCTGTTTTTT
CDR3 protein: CASSLVDRLAGRLYTGELFF

clone size: many
J gene: TRBJ2-3
D gene: -
V gene: TRBV7-2
CDR3 DNA: TGTGCCAGCAGCCCAGACAATACGCAGTATTTT
CDR3 protein: CASSPDNTQYF

clone size: few
J gene: TRBJ2-4
D gene: TRBD1
V gene: TRBV11-3
CDR3 DNA: TGTGCCAGCAGCCCAGGACAGGGATATAGCATTCAGTACTTC
CDR3 protein: CASSPGQGYSIQYF

clone size: many
J gene: TRBJ2-3
D gene: TRBD2
V gene: TRBV12-3/TRBV12-4
CDR3 DNA: TGTGCCAGCAGTTATGAGGGAGCGGGGACAGATACGCAGTATTTT
CDR3 protein: CASSYEGAGTDTQYF

clone size: -
J gene: TRBJ1-1
D gene: TRBD1
V gene: TRBV12-3/TRBV12-4
CDR3 DNA: TGTGCCAGCAGTTCCCCGGACAGGGACGGGGCTGAAGCTTTCTTT
CDR3 protein: CASSSPDRDGAEAFF